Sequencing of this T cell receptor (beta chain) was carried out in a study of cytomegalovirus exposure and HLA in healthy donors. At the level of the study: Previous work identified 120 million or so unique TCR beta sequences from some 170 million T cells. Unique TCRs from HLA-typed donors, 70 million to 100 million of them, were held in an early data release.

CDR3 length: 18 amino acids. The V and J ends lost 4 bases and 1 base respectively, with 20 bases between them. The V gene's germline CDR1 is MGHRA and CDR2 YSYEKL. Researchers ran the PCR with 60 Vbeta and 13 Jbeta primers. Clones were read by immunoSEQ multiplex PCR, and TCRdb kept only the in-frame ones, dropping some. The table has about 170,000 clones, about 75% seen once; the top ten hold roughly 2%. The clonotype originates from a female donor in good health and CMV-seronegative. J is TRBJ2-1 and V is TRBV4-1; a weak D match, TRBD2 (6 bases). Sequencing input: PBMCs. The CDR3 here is CASSRKGLAWDSYNEQFF. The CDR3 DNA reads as TGCGCCAGCAGCCGCAAGGGGCTAGCGTGGGATTCCTACAATGAGCAGTTCTTC.